The 25 T cell receptor beta chains presented below share a single source sample, sequenced in a study of early T cells in non-severe SARS-CoV-2 infection. A single record per CDR3 protein comes from TCRdb applying MiXCR to the 5' RACE reads. The sample holds about 59,000 distinct CDR3 sequences, around 13% seen once. The specimen was whole blood. These receptors were obtained from an adult who was a healthcare worker with PCR-confirmed SARS-CoV-2 infection or an uninfected control (not recorded which).

V gene TRBV15 combines with J gene TRBJ1-5, with D possibly TRBD1 on 5 matching bases. The CDR3 sequence is 15 residues long. V gave up 0 bases and J gave up 5 bases, with 11 bases separating them. Germline loops: CDR1 LNHNV, CDR2 YYDKDF (reference sequence). In nucleotides, the CDR3 is TGTGCCACCAGCAGAGAAACAGGTCCCTATCAGCCCCAGCATTTT. Amino acid sequence: CATSRETGPYQPQHF.

This clonotype occurred many times. The CDR3 DNA reads TGTGCCAGCAGTGACCTAGGGAGTTCCTACAATGAGCAGTTCTTC. This translates into CASSDLGSSYNEQFF. The V gene is TRBV6-1, the J gene TRBJ2-1; maybe TRBD2 (5 bases). From germline, CDR1 is MNHNS and CDR2 SASEGT. V was pared by 3 bases and J by 1 base, with 10 bases between. The CDR3 extends over 15 amino acids.

This clonotype has at least ten counts. The J gene is TRBJ2-7, the V gene TRBV12-3 or TRBV12-4; D gene unclear. CDR3 size: 13 residues. V was pared by 5 bases and J by 2 bases, with 10 bases between. The CDR3: CASSDSVAYEQYF. CDR3 DNA: TGTGCCAGCAGTGACTCGGTCGCCTACGAGCAGTACTTC.

Only a few counts were recorded for this clonotype. The gene calls are TRBV29-1 and TRBJ2-6; TRBD1 agrees at 7 bases. Germline lookup yields CDR1 SQVTM and CDR2 ANQGSEA. The CDR3 has 15 amino acids. After removal of 5 bases from V and 4 bases from J, the junction contained 8 bases not matched to a gene. In DNA, the CDR3 is TGCAGCGTTACAGAGGGGGCGGGCGGGGCCAACGTCCTGACTTTC. This codes for CSVTEGAGGANVLTF.

This clonotype came up many times. The CDR3 region is CASNRDRAPAEQFF. CDR3 DNA: TGCGCCAGCAACCGGGACAGGGCCCCCGCTGAGCAGTTCTTC. The rearrangement links TRBV5-1 to TRBJ2-1, with 9 nucleotides matching TRBD1. In germline, CDR1 is SGHRS, CDR2 YFSETQ. J gave up 9 bases and V 6 bases, and 10 bases lay outside the gene matches. The CDR3 length is 14 residues. The full variable domain, rest sourced from reference TRBV5-1 and TRBJ2-1, is KAGVTQTPRYLIKTRGQQVTLSCSPISGHRSVSWYQQTPGQGLQFLFEYFSETQRNKGNFPGRFSGRQFSNSRSEMNVSTLELGDSALYLCASNRDRAPAEQFFGPGTRLTVL.

This clonotype has more than one count but fewer than ten. The chain uses TRBV7-8 and TRBJ1-3; 9 nucleotides agree with TRBD1. V dropped 5 bases and J dropped 8; count of bases not matched to a gene: 7. From germline, CDR1 is SGHVS and CDR2 FQNEAQ. This CDR3 region has 14 residues. CDR3 bases: TGTGCCAGCAGCCTCCCGGGACAGGGACACACCATATATTTT. This translates into CASSLPGQGHTIYF.

Comment on this clonotype: This may come from a read error, since a much larger clone is one base off. The chain has TRBV28 and TRBJ2-1; 8 bases match TRBD1. The J call may be wrong; the DNA end is better matched by TRBJ2-7. The CDR3 extends over 16 amino acids. Per germline, CDR1 MDHEN and CDR2 SYDVKM. For the CDR3, the DNA is TGTGCCAGCTATAGACCGACAGGGGCTTTCTACAATGAGCAGTACTTC. Translating gives CASYRPTGAFYNEQYF.

Concerning this clonotype: It may be a read error: a sequence one base away is much more abundant. The chain links TRBV6-5 to TRBJ2-5; 9 bases are a match to TRBD1. CDR1 is MNHEY, CDR2 SVGAGI, per germline. This CDR3 is 15 amino acids long. The CDR3 sequence: CASSYSTGGQEAQYF. The DNA for the CDR3 is TGTGCCAGCAGTTACAGTACAGGGGGCCAAGAGGCCCAGTACTTC.

This clonotype was counted many times. V gene TRBV2 combines with J gene TRBJ2-1, with 11 bases that match TRBD2. Germline CDR1 SNHLY, CDR2 FYNNEI. The CDR3 length is 16 residues. J lost 1 base, V lost 2 bases, and 1 base had no gene match. The CDR3 nucleotides read TGTGCCAGCAGTGAATTAGCGGGGGGGTCCTACAATGAGCAGTTCTTC. Translation gives CASSELAGGSYNEQFF. Based on the CDR3 plus reference TRBV2 and TRBJ2-1, the full variable domain is EPEVTQTPSHQVTQMGQEVILRCVPISNHLYFYWYRQILGQKVEFLVSFYNNEISEKSEIFDDQFSVERPDGSNFTLKIRSTKLEDSAMYFCASSELAGGSYNEQFFGPGTRLTVL.

This clonotype was counted ten times or more. The V gene is TRBV2, the J gene TRBJ2-3; TRBD2 is a possible D gene (6 bases). Looked up from germline, CDR1 is SNHLY and CDR2 is FYNNEI. V lost 4 bases and J lost 2, with 19 bases in between. The CDR3 loop spans 17 amino acids. CDR3 residues: CASSGLAYSRSTDTQYF. The CDR3 nucleotides read TGTGCCAGCAGTGGCCTAGCGTACTCAAGGTCCACAGATACGCAGTATTTT. The variable domain in full, with the rest retrieved from reference TRBV2 and TRBJ2-3, is EPEVTQTPSHQVTQMGQEVILRCVPISNHLYFYWYRQILGQKVEFLVSFYNNEISEKSEIFDDQFSVERPDGSNFTLKIRSTKLEDSAMYFCASSGLAYSRSTDTQYFGPGTRLTVL.

Judged by abundance, this clonotype is medium-sized. The chain uses TRBV7-9 and TRBJ2-2; 9 nucleotides agree with TRBD2. Losses at the gene ends were 0 bases for V and 6 bases for J; bases not matched to a gene: 11. Germline V gene sequence: CDR1 SEHNR, CDR2 FQNEAQ (reference sequence). CDR3 size: 18 residues. The CDR3 DNA follows: TGTGCCAGCAGCTTAGCGGCTAGCGGGACAATGGGACCCGGGGAGCTGTTTTTT. Protein sequence: CASSLAASGTMGPGELFF.

This clonotype was seen many times. This rearrangement joins TRBV7-9 to TRBJ2-1; possible D gene TRBD2, 7 bases. Trimming pared 5 bases from V and 5 bases from J, leaving 16 bases between. The CDR3 covers 15 residues. Germline CDR1 SEHNR, CDR2 FQNEAQ (reference sequence). This CDR3 is CASSPRGRGHNEQFF. The CDR3 DNA reads as TGTGCCAGCAGCCCGCGGGGGCGGGGGCACAATGAGCAGTTCTTC.

The V and J genes are TRBV28 and TRBJ1-2, with D unclear. The CDR3 has 14 residues. Deletions cut 10 bases from V and 4 bases from J, with 19 bases between. The germline gives CDR1 MDHEN, CDR2 SYDVKM. This CDR3 reads CAISPPRPPYGYTF. The CDR3 DNA sequence: TGTGCCATCTCGCCCCCCCGACCCCCCTATGGCTACACCTTC.

The genes are TRBV9 and TRBJ2-2; unclear D gene. The V end lost 0 bases, the J end lost 1 base, and 1 base lay between the germline ends. The CDR3 extends over 13 amino acids. The germline V gene has CDR1 SGDLS and CDR2 YYNGEE. The DNA of the CDR3 is TGTGCCAGCAGCGTAGAGAACACCGGGGAGCTGTTTTTT. Its protein is CASSVENTGELFF. Looking up the rest from reference TRBV9 and TRBJ2-2 gives the full variable domain: DSGVTQTPKHLITATGQRVTLRCSPRSGDLSVYWYQQSLDQGLQFLIQYYNGEERAKGNILERFSAQQFPDLHSELNLSSLELGDSALYFCASSVENTGELFFGEGSRLTVL.

This chain uses TRBV27 with TRBJ2-3; D not resolved. CDR1 MNHEY and CDR2 SMNVEV come from the germline V gene (reference sequence). V lost 5 bases and J 10 bases, leaving 13 bases between the germline ends. This CDR3 is built from 12 residues. The CDR3 DNA is TGTGCCAGCAGTACGGTCCAACGGGCGCAGTATTTT. Encoded protein: CASSTVQRAQYF.

This clonotype was detected many times. The chain combines TRBV2 with TRBJ2-1, with TRBD2 matching 8 bases. CDR3 size: 16 residues. The junction had 7 bases not matched to a gene; V was cut back by 4 bases and J by 2 bases. Germline loops: CDR1 SNHLY, CDR2 FYNNEI. The CDR3 region has the DNA TGTGCCAGCAGTGGCCGAAGCGGGAGTCCCTACAATGAGCAGTTCTTC. The encoded protein is CASSGRSGSPYNEQFF.

This rearrangement joins TRBV10-3 to TRBJ1-6, with unresolved D. Trimming left V 6 bases short and J 7 bases short, with 13 bases between. CDR3 length: 14 residues. Germline V lookup: CDR1 ENHRY, CDR2 SYGVKD. The CDR3 region has the DNA TGTGCCATCAGAACCGACGGTATCAATTCACCCCTCCACTTT. Translation gives CAIRTDGINSPLHF.

In DNA, the CDR3 is TGTGCCAGCAGCCCAACGGGACGTACCCCCTACGAGCAGTACTTC. Protein product: CASSPTGRTPYEQYF. This chain connects TRBV14 to TRBJ2-7, with D perhaps given as TRBD1 or TRBD2 (5 bases each). V was trimmed by 4 bases and J by 2 bases, leaving 15 bases between them. This CDR3 contains 15 residues. Germline CDR1 is SGHDN and CDR2 is FVKESK.

This clonotype came up many times. J is TRBJ2-1 and V is TRBV29-1, with TRBD2 identical over 9 bases. Germline lookup yields CDR1 SQVTM and CDR2 ANQGSEA. The CDR3 length is 14 residues. With V trimmed by 7 bases and J by 8 bases, 12 bases remained unmatched. The CDR3 sequence is CSAGGGSGSDEQFF. The CDR3 DNA reads as TGCAGCGCCGGAGGGGGTAGCGGGAGCGATGAGCAGTTCTTC.

In its sample, this clonotype was seen many times. The chain couples TRBV29-1 to TRBJ2-1; D is unresolved. Germline assignment: CDR1 SQVTM and CDR2 ANQGSEA. CDR3 length: 14 amino acids. V shed 6 bases and J shed 10 bases, with 22 bases lying between them. The CDR3 loop reads CSVAESWTTPEQFF. CDR3 nucleotides: TGCAGCGTGGCAGAATCGTGGACCACTCCCGAGCAGTTCTTC.

Of note for this clonotype: One end of the junction fails to match germline, which may point to a read error. This sequence joins TRBV7-7 and TRBJ2-5; perhaps TRBD2 as D (5 bases). This CDR3 region has 14 residues. CDR1 is SSHAT, CDR2 FNYEAQ, per germline (reference sequence). CDR3 in DNA: TGTGCTAGCAGCTCCAGGTCGGGACAAGAGACCCAGTACTTC. Translated, it gives CASSSRSGQETQYF.

The chain carries TRBV9 and TRBJ2-5; D may be TRBD1 or TRBD2 (5 bases each). Looked up from germline, CDR1 is SGDLS and CDR2 is YYNGEE. V was pared by 8 bases and J by 4 bases, with 12 bases between. CDR3 length: 12 amino acids. The CDR3 DNA is TGTGCCAGGGGACGGACGCTAGAGACCCAGTACTTC. Its protein is CARGRTLETQYF.

This clonotype was recorded at least ten times. V usage is TRBV28 and J usage is TRBJ1-6; the D gene is possibly TRBD1 (6 bases). The V and J ends lost 5 bases and 9 bases respectively, with 20 bases between them. The CDR3 loop spans 16 amino acids. Germline V CDR1 and CDR2: MDHEN, SYDVKM. The CDR3 DNA reads TGTGCCAGCAGTCTCCCTTTAGGGGGAGTTGTTTCACCCCTCCACTTT. As protein: CASSLPLGGVVSPLHF.

This clonotype was observed many times. The gene calls are TRBV3-1 and TRBJ2-1; 9 positions match TRBD1. J was trimmed by 9 bases and V by 10 bases; bases with no gene match: 10. CDR3 length equals 13 residues. From germline, CDR1 is LGHDT and CDR2 YNNKEL (reference sequence). The CDR3 DNA reads TGTGCCACCAAGGACAGGGGTTCGGGTGAGCAGTTCTTC. It encodes CATKDRGSGEQFF.

CDR3 DNA: TGCAGCGTCCGACTCAGGGCTGACCCCTATGGCTACACCTTC. As protein: CSVRLRADPYGYTF. This sequence joins TRBV29-1 and TRBJ1-2; possibly TRBD1 for D (5 bases). The germline gives CDR1 SQVTM, CDR2 ANQGSEA. V lost 6 bases and J lost 4, with 18 bases in between. The CDR3 length is 14 residues.